This T cell receptor beta chain is from a study of cytomegalovirus exposure and HLA in healthy donors. The CDR3 totals 13 residues. Trimming left V 3 bases short and J 1 base short, with 6 bases between. Germline assignment: CDR1 LGHNT and CDR2 FRNRAP. Comment on this clone: The antigen is undetermined.

Primers included in the PCR were 60 Vbeta and 13 Jbeta primers. Clones were read by immunoSEQ multiplex PCR, and TCRdb kept only the in-frame ones, dropping some. The table lists under 200,000 clones, about 80% of them singletons. Study-wide points: In a later analysis, a genetic analysis reported fewer productive-TCR N-insertions in an Asian-associated ancestry cluster than the cohort average. Confirmation in vitro established that three CMV-associated chains were specific for CMV antigens.

Sequencing was done on a sample of PBMCs. The V and J genes are TRBV12-5 and TRBJ1-1; D is ambiguous. This sequence was found in a woman aged 45-60 years in good health and CMV-seropositive. CDR3 residues: CASGFAGNTEAFF. The DNA of the CDR3 is TGTGCTAGTGGTTTTGCAGGGAACACTGAAGCTTTCTTT.